These 6 T cell receptor beta chains were all obtained from the same sample, sequenced in a study of cytomegalovirus exposure and HLA in healthy donors. Both 60 Vbeta primers and 13 Jbeta primers went into the PCR. The protocol was immunoSEQ multiplex PCR, while the TCRdb copy is restricted to in-frame clones and leaves out a portion. The repertoire holds 65,000 to 85,000 clones, with about 70% as singletons. Sequenced input: PBMCs. All receptors derive from a woman aged 25 to 39 in good health and CMV-seronegative.

This chain connects TRBV6-1 to TRBJ1-6; perhaps TRBD1 as D (5 bases). The CDR3 is made up of 15 amino acids. V shed 5 bases and J shed 3 bases, with 11 bases lying between them. CDR1 and CDR2 (germline): MNHNS, SASEGT. CDR3 amino acids: CASSLDRRYNSPLHF. CDR3 bases: TGTGCCAGCAGTTTAGACAGACGCTATAATTCACCCCTCCACTTT.

This chain connects TRBV2 to TRBJ1-2; 7 bases match TRBD1. Germline trimming cut 4 bases from V and 5 bases from J; bases unmatched to any gene: 4. CDR3 size: 13 residues. From germline, CDR1 is SNHLY and CDR2 FYNNEI. Here the CDR3 reads CASSGDRVYGYTF. CDR3 nucleotide sequence: TGTGCCAGCAGTGGCGACAGGGTATATGGCTACACCTTC.

This clone showed up just a few times. The chain is built from TRBV21-1 and TRBJ1-1. TRBV21-1 is labeled a pseudogene. The CDR3 spans 16 residues. The DNA for the CDR3 is TGTGCCAGCAGCAAGTATGGACGGGGAACGGGGACTGAAGCTTCCTTT. Encoded protein: CASSKYGRGTGTEASF.

The chain is built from TRBV30 and TRBJ2-2; 7 bases match TRBD2. CDR1 GTSNPN and CDR2 SVGIG come from the germline V gene (reference sequence). After removal of 2 bases from V and 2 bases from J, the junction contained 5 bases not matched to a gene. The CDR3 contains 15 residues. The CDR3 DNA reads as TGTGCCTGGAGTTCGCCGGGACTAAACACCGGGGAGCTGTTTTTT. It yields the protein CAWSSPGLNTGELFF.

The chain carries TRBV7-3 and TRBJ2-4; TRBD2 agrees at 9 bases. This CDR3 spans 16 amino acids. Trimming removed 3 bases from V and 2 bases from J; junction bases left unmatched: 5. The V gene's germline CDR1 is SGHTA and CDR2 FQGTGA. The CDR3 DNA reads TGTGCCAGCAGCTTGAGCGGGGGGTCTACCAAAAACATTCAGTACTTC. Amino acids: CASSLSGGSTKNIQYF.

This clone has a single count. J is TRBJ1-1 and V is TRBV4-1; weak D call: TRBD1 (6 bases). With 0 bases removed from V and 5 bases from J, the gap between germline ends came to 7 bases. The CDR3 length is 13 residues. Germline V CDR1 and CDR2: MGHRA, YSYEKL. CDR3 nucleotide sequence: TGCGCCAGCAGCCAAGATAGGGGGACTGAAGCTTTCTTT. It codes for CASSQDRGTEAFF.